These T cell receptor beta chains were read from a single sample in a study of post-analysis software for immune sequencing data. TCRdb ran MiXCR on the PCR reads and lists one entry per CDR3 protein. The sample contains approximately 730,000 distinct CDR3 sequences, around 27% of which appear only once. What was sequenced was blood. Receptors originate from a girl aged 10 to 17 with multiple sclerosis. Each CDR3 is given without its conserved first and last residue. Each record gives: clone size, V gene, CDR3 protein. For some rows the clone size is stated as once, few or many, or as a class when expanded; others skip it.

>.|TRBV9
ASSDTWNEQF
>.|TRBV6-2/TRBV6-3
ASSYRGGGLDLYEQY
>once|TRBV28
ASRETGGLDTQY
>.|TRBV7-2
ASSLRAHNEQF
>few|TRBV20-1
SARGMLWVGYEQY
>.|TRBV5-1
ASSLGPRNYGYT
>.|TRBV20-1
SARAPRTVSNQPQH
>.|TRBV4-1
ASSQGGWNTEAF
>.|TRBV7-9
ASSPDSDNQPQH
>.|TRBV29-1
SVEVYHRGDSGANVLT
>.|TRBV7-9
ASSSLGGGSNYGYT
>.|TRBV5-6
ASTRGPRQETQY
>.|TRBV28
ASSSTGLGTDTQY
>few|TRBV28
ASSGVTQY
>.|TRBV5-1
ASSSQASGIETQY
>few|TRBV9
ASSAPGAGGDTDTQY
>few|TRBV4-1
ASSQVGEVGKLF
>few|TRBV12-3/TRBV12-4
ASSSNEGRFSYEQY
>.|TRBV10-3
AIRDRGGNNEQF
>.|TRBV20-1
SARGRQGLGTEAF
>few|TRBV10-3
AISDGYGYT
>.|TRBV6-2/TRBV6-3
ASSYWDTQY
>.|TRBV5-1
ASSLEMGKETQY
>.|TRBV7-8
ASSRLAGPNTGELF
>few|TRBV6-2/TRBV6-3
ASSVRGTSGTYEQY
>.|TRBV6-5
ASSPSLWDTEAF
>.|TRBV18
ASSPYRGADTQY
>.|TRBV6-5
ASSYSAGAANTEAF
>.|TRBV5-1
ASSRDRGDTQY
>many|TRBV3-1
ASSPYPPGSSYNEQF
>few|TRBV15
ATSREKGALDYGYT
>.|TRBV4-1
ASSLLLAGTNTGELF
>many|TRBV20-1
SASKGTEAF
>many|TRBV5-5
ASSRGQANEKLF
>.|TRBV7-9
ASSNSDGYEQF
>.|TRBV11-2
ASSPGLAGQGEQY
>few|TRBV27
ASSLAGQGNGYT
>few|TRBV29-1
SVDDGVSPQH
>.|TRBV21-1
ASSKVGDEQY
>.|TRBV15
ATSREFGVDGTEAF
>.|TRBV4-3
ASSQDRGTGVTDTQY
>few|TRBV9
ASSPGGAPYEQY
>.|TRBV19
ASSTEQGDNQPQH
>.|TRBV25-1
ASSELANTEAF
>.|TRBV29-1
SATTGSSYEQY
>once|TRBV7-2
ASSPDRVSETQY
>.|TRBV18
ASSRGLADNQPQH